The clone carrying this T cell receptor (beta chain) has a handful of counts. V was pared by 0 bases and J by 5 bases, with 8 bases of the junction left unmatched. This CDR3 contains 18 residues. Per germline, CDR1 MNHEY and CDR2 SVGEGT. This sample stems from a study of T-cell reconstitution after alpha-beta-depleted transplantation in children. Researchers prepared the TCRbeta library using unique molecular identifiers, the study reports. Each CDR3 protein gets one entry after TCRdb re-called the PCR reads with MiXCR. Among approximately 500,000 distinct CDR3 sequences listed, approximately 30% were seen once.

The source of this sequence is a boy under two years old with Wiskott-Aldrich syndrome, due to receive a stem cell transplant. The specimen comprised PBMCs, sampled before TCRalphabeta/CD19-depleted stem cell transplant. The rearrangement joins TRBV6-2 or TRBV6-3 to TRBJ2-3; TRBD2 matches 13 bases. Written as DNA, the CDR3 is TGTGCCAGCAGTTACTCGCTCGGACTAGCGGGAGTAGGAGATACGCAGTATTTT. This codes for CASSYSLGLAGVGDTQYF.